These 12 T cell receptor beta chains came from one sample sequenced in a study of blood T cell repertoires in COVID-19. Clones were sequenced by immunoSEQ multiplex PCR, and TCRdb holds only the in-frame ones, with some missing. Among about 140,000 clones listed, roughly four fifths were seen once. The sample consisted of PBMCs or T cells enriched from blood (not recorded which). These TCRs come from a woman aged 18-29 years who had been exposed to COVID-19.

The chain employs TRBV20-1 and TRBJ2-7; unclear D gene. The CDR3 length is 11 residues. V shed 2 bases and J shed 6 bases, with 8 bases lying between them. CDR1 and CDR2 (germline): DFQATT, SNEGSKA (reference sequence). Here the CDR3 reads CSARRSSEQYF. The CDR3 DNA reads as TGCAGTGCTAGAAGGAGTTCCGAGCAGTACTTC.

On this clone itself: The sample contains more than one DNA sequence encoding this CDR3. This chain links TRBV5-4 with TRBJ2-3; D is possibly TRBD1 (5 bases). The germline V gene has CDR1 SGHNT and CDR2 YYREEE (reference sequence). The CDR3 has 14 amino acids. Trimming cost V 4 bases and J 0 bases, with 9 bases left between them. The CDR3 DNA reads TGTGCCAGCAGCCTGCAGGGCAGCACAGATACGCAGTATTTT. Amino acid sequence: CASSLQGSTDTQYF.

The chain employs TRBV6-5 and TRBJ1-2; 7 bases are shared with TRBD1. Germline loops: CDR1 MNHEY, CDR2 SVGAGI. The J segment lost 2 bases and the V segment lost 6 bases, leaving 3 bases of the junction unmatched. This CDR3 is built from 13 residues. The DNA of the CDR3 is TGTGCCAGCAGCCGGACAGGAAACTATGGCTACACCTTC. Its protein product is CASSRTGNYGYTF.

Concerning this clone: This specimen includes other DNA sequences encoding the same CDR3. The chain uses TRBV5-5 and TRBJ2-1, with 11 bases that match TRBD2. With 4 bases clipped from V and 4 bases from J, the junction kept 4 bases outside the gene matches. CDR3 size: 15 residues. From germline, CDR1 is SGHKS and CDR2 YYEKEE (reference sequence). Here the CDR3 DNA reads TGTGCCAGCAGCCTAACTAGCGGGAGTTACAATGAGCAGTTCTTC. Translating gives CASSLTSGSYNEQFF.

This clone was observed a single time. This chain connects TRBV7-9 to TRBJ2-7, with D maybe TRBD2 (6 bases). This CDR3 has 17 amino acids. Germline V gene lookup returns CDR1 SEHNR and CDR2 FQNEAQ (reference sequence). Trimming pared 5 bases from V and 1 base from J, leaving 21 bases between. CDR3 region: CASSLTLGRRFSYEQYF. The DNA of the CDR3 is TGTGCCAGCAGCCTAACGTTGGGGAGGCGATTTTCCTACGAGCAGTACTTC.

This clone was seen once. The chain joins TRBV5-5 to TRBJ2-1, with D unclear. Trimming left V 2 bases short and J 0 bases short, with 9 bases between. The CDR3 totals 15 residues. CDR1 is SGHKS, CDR2 YYEKEE, per germline (reference sequence). The CDR3: CASSFGPLSYNEQFF. The DNA of the CDR3 is TGTGCCAGCAGCTTTGGGCCACTCTCCTACAATGAGCAGTTCTTC.

The CDR3 DNA reads TGCAGCGCCCAGGGGGATTGGGAAACTGGGGCCAACGTCCTGACTTTC. Its translation: CSAQGDWETGANVLTF. J is TRBJ2-6 and V is TRBV29-1, with 7 bases fitting TRBD1. The ends lost 7 bases at V and 2 bases at J; junction bases unmatched: 11. Germline V gives CDR1 SQVTM, CDR2 ANQGSEA. The CDR3 length is 16 residues.

V usage is TRBV5-5 and J usage is TRBJ2-1; maybe TRBD1 (5 bases). Between the trimmed V and J ends, which lost 2 bases and 7 bases, there was a span of 10 bases. There are 13 residues in the CDR3. The germline V gene encodes CDR1 SGHKS and CDR2 YYEKEE (reference sequence). The CDR3 reads CASSLGGQNEQFF. The CDR3 nucleotides read TGTGCCAGCAGCTTAGGTGGACAAAATGAGCAGTTCTTC.

The J gene is TRBJ1-4, the V gene TRBV9; 10 nucleotides align to TRBD1. With V trimmed by 3 bases and J by 6 bases, 8 bases remained unmatched. This CDR3 has 16 amino acids. The germline V gene has CDR1 SGDLS and CDR2 YYNGEE. The CDR3 bases are TGTGCCAGCAGCGCTGGCGGGGGACAGGGGTATGAAAAACTGTTTTTT. Its protein is CASSAGGGQGYEKLFF.

The chain has TRBV3-1 (or the pseudogene TRBV3-2) and TRBJ2-3; possibly TRBD2 for D (5 bases). CDR1 LGHDT and CDR2 YNNKEL come from the germline V gene (reference sequence). V was trimmed by 5 bases and J by 3 bases, leaving 9 bases between them. CDR3 length: 13 amino acids. Written as DNA, the CDR3 is TGTGCCAGCAGCACTAGAGTGACAGATACGCAGTATTTT. It yields the protein CASSTRVTDTQYF.

The genes are TRBV4-1 and TRBJ2-6; TRBD1 might be the D (6 bases). Germline CDR1 MGHRA, CDR2 YSYEKL. The CDR3 is 15 residues long. V lost 0 bases, J lost 3 bases, and 6 bases lay in between. This CDR3 is CASSQDRGGANVLTF. In DNA form, the CDR3 reads TGCGCCAGCAGCCAAGACAGGGGTGGGGCCAACGTCCTGACTTTC.

The chain carries TRBV7-9 and TRBJ1-4; the D gene is possibly TRBD1 (6 bases). This CDR3 comprises 14 residues. The germline V gene encodes CDR1 SEHNR and CDR2 FQNEAQ (reference sequence). Trimming cost V 5 bases and J 7 bases, with 14 bases left between them. This CDR3 is CASSQGGLIEKLFF. The CDR3 DNA follows: TGTGCCAGCAGCCAAGGGGGTTTGATTGAAAAACTGTTTTTT.